What follows describes a single T cell receptor (beta chain). Germline-derived CDR1 and CDR2 are SGHAT and FQNNGV. Trimming shortened V by 3 bases and J by 5 bases, and 7 bases separated the two germline ends. This CDR3 has 13 residues. TCRdb keeps only in-frame clones here, not all; method: immunoSEQ multiplex PCR. Altogether over 35,000 clones are present, about 85% being singletons, with the ten largest covering around 1%. This specimen comes from a study of T cell changes during pregnancy in multiple sclerosis. The chain is built from TRBV11-2 and TRBJ2-2; D is ambiguous. Material: CD4+ T cells from peripheral blood mononuclear cells, obtained after pregnancy. The receptor was isolated from a female donor with multiple sclerosis, enrolled in a pregnancy study. DNA of the CDR3: TGTGCCAGCAGCTTCGTGAGAACCGGGGAGCTGTTTTTT. This codes for CASSFVRTGELFF.